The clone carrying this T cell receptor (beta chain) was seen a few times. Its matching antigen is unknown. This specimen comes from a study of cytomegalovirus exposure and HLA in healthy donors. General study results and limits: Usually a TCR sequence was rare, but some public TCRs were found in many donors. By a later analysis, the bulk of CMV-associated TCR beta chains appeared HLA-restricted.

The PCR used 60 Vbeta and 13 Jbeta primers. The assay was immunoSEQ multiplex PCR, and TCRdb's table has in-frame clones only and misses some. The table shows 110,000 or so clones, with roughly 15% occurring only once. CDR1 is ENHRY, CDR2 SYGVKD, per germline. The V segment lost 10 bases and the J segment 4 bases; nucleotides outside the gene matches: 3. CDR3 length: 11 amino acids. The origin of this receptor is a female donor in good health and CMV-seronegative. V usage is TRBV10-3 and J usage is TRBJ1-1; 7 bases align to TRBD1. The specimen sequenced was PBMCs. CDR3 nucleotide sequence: TGTGCCACCAGACAGGGCACTGAAGCTTTCTTT. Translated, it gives CATRQGTEAFF.